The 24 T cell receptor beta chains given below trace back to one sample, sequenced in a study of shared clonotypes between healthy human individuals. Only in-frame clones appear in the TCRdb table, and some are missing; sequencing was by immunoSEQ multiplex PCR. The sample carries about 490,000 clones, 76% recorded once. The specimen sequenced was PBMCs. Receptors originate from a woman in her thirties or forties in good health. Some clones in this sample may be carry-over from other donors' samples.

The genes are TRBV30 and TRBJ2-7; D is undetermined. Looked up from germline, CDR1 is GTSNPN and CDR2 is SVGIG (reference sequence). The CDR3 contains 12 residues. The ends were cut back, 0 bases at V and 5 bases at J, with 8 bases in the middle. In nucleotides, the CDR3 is TGTGCCTGGAGTGTAAACCGCCACGAGCAGTACTTC. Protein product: CAWSVNRHEQYF.

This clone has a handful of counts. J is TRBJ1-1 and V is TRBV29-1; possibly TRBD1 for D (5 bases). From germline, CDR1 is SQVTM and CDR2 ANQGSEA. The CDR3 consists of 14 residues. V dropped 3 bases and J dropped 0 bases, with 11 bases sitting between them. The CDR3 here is CSVDLWTMNTEAFF. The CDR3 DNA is TGCAGCGTTGATTTATGGACAATGAACACTGAAGCTTTCTTT.

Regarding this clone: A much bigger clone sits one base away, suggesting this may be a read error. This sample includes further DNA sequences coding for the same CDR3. The CDR3 spells CASSVEGGRGNEQFF. CDR3 nucleotide sequence: TGTGCCAGCAGCGTAGAAGGCGGGAGGGGTAATGAGCAGTTCTTC. The chain is built from TRBV9 and TRBJ2-1, with 9 bases identical to TRBD2. Germline lookup yields CDR1 SGDLS and CDR2 YYNGEE. This CDR3 has 15 amino acids. V gave up 0 bases and J gave up 7 bases; unmatched junction bases: 5.

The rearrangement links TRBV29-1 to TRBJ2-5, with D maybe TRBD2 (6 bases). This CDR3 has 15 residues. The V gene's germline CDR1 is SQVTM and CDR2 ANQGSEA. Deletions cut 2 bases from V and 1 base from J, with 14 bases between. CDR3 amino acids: CSVEMEGRLQETQYF. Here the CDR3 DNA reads TGCAGCGTTGAAATGGAGGGGAGACTCCAAGAGACCCAGTACTTC. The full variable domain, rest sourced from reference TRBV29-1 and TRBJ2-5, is SAVISQKPSRDICQRGTSLTIQCQVDSQVTMMFWYRQQPGQSLTLIATANQGSEATYESGFVIDKFPISRPNLTFSTLTVSNMSPEDSSIYLCSVEMEGRLQETQYFGPGTRLLVL.

CDR3 loop: CASSLKGDRVHSNQPQHF. The DNA of the CDR3 is TGTGCCAGCAGTTTAAAGGGGGACAGGGTTCATAGCAATCAGCCCCAGCATTTT. The V and J genes are TRBV28 and TRBJ1-5; 9 bases match TRBD1. V lost 2 bases and J lost 0; bases outside the gene matches: 8. This CDR3 comprises 18 residues. Germline V gives CDR1 MDHEN, CDR2 SYDVKM. Full variable domain (remainder filled in from reference TRBV28 and TRBJ1-5): DVKVTQSSRYLVKRTGEKVFLECVQDMDHENMFWYRQDPGLGLRLIYFSYDVKMKEKGDIPEGYSVSREKKERFSLILESASTNQTSMYLCASSLKGDRVHSNQPQHFGDGTRLSIL.

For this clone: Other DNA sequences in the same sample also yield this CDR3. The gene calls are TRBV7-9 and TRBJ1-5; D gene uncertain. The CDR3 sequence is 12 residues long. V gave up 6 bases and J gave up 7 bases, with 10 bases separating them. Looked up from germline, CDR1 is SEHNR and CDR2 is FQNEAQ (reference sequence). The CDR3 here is CASSPGGQPQHF. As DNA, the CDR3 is TGTGCCAGCAGTCCAGGCGGCCAGCCCCAGCATTTT. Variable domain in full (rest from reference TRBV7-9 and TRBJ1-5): DTGVSQNPRHKITKRGQNVTFRCDPISEHNRLYWYRQTLGQGPEFLTYFQNEAQLEKSRLLSDRFSAERPKGSFSTLEIQRTEQGDSAMYLCASSPGGQPQHFGDGTRLSIL.

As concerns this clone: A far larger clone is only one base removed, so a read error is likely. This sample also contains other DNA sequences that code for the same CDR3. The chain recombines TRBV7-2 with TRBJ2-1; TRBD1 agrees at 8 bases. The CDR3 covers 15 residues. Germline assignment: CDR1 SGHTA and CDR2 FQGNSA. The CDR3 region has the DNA TGCGCCAGCAGCGACCGGGACAGGTTGGGCAATGAGCAGTTCTTC. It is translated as CASSDRDRLGNEQFF.

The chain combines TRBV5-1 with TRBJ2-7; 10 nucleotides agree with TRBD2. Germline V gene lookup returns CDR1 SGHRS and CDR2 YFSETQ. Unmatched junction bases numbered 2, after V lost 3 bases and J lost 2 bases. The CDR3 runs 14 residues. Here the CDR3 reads CASSSTSGAYEQYF. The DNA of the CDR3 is TGCGCCAGCAGCTCTACTAGCGGGGCCTACGAGCAGTACTTC.

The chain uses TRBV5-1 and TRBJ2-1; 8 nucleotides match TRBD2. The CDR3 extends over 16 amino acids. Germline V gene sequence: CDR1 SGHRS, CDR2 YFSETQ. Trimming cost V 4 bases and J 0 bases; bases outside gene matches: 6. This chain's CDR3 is CASSPLAGGSYNEQFF. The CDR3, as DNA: TGCGCCAGCAGCCCTCTGGCGGGAGGCTCCTACAATGAGCAGTTCTTC.

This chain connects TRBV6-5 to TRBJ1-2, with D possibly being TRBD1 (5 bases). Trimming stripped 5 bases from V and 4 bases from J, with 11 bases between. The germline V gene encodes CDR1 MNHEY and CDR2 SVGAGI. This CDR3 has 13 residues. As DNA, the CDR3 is TGTGCCAGCAGTCGGACAATGGGCTATGGCTACACCTTC. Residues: CASSRTMGYGYTF.

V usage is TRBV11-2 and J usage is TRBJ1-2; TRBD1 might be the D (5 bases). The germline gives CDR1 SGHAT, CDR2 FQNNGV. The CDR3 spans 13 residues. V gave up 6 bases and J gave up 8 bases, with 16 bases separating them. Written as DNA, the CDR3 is TGTGCCAGCAGGAAGAACACGGGGGAGGGCTACACCTTC. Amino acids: CASRKNTGEGYTF.

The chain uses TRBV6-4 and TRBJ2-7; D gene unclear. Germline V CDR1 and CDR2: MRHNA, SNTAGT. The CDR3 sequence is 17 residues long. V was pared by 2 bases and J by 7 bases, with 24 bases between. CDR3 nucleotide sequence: TGTGCCAGCAGTGACCTCACACGCCCCTACCGTGATGGAGAGCAGTACTTC. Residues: CASSDLTRPYRDGEQYF.

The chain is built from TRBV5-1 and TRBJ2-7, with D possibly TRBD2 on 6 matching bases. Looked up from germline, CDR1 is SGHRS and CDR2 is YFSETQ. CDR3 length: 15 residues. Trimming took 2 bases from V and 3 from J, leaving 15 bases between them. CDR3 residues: CASSFSSERGYEQYF. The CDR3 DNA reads TGCGCCAGCAGCTTTTCTAGCGAGAGAGGCTACGAGCAGTACTTC.

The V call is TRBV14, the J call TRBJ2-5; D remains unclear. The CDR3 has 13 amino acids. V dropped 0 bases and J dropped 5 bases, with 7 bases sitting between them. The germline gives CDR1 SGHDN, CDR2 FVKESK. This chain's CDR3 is CASSQDNEETQYF. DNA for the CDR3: TGTGCCAGCAGCCAAGATAACGAGGAGACCCAGTACTTC.

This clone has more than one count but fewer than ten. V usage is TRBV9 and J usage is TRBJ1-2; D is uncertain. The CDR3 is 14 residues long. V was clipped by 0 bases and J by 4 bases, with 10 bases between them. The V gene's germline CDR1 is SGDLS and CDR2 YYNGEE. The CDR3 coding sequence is TGTGCCAGCAGCGTAGGTACGGCTAGCTATGGCTACACCTTC. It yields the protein CASSVGTASYGYTF.

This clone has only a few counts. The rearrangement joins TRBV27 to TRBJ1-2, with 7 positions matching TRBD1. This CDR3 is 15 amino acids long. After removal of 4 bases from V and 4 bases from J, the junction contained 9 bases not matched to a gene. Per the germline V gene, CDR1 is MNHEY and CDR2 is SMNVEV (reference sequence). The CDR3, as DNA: TGTGCCAGCAGTTCAGACTGGACAGGCTTCTATGGCTACACCTTC. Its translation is CASSSDWTGFYGYTF.

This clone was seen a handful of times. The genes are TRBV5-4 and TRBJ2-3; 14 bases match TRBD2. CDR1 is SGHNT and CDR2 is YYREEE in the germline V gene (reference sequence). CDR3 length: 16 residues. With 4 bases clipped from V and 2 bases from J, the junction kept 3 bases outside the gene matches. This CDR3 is CASSQGLAGDTDTQYF. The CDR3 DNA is TGTGCCAGCAGCCAGGGACTAGCGGGGGACACAGATACGCAGTATTTT.

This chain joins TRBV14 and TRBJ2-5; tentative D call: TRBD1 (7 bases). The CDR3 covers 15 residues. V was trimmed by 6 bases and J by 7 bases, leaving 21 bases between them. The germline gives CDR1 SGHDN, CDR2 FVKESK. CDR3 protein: CASRGRTGDGGTQYF. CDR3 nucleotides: TGTGCCAGCAGGGGGCGGACAGGCGACGGGGGGACCCAGTACTTC.

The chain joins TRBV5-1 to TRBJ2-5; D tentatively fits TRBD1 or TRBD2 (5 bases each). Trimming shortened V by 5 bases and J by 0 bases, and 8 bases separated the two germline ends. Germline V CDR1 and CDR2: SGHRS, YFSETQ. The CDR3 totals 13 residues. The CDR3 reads CASRVGDQETQYF. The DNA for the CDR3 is TGCGCCAGCAGGGTGGGGGACCAAGAGACCCAGTACTTC.

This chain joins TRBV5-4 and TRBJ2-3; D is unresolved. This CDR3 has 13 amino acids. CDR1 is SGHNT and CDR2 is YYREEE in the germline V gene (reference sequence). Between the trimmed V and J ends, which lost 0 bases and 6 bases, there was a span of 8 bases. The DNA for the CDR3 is TGTGCCAGCAGCTTGGTCAGTGGTGATACGCAGTATTTT. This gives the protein CASSLVSGDTQYF. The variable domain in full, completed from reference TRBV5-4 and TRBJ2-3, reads ETGVTQSPTHLIKTRGQQVTLRCSSQSGHNTVSWYQQALGQGPQFIFQYYREEENGRGNFPPRFSGLQFPNYSSELNVNALELDDSALYLCASSLVSGDTQYFGPGTRLTVL.

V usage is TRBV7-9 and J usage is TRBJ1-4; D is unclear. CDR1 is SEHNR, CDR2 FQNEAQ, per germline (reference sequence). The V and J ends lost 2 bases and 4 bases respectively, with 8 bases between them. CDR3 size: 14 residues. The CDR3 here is CASSLYRVNEKLFF. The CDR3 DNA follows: TGTGCCAGCAGCTTATACCGAGTTAATGAAAAACTGTTTTTT.

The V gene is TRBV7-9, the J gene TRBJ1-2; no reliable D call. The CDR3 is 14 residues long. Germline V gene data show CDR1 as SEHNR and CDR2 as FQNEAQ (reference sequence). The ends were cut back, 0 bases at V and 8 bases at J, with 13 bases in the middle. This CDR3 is CASSLAEGPRGYTF. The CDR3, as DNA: TGTGCCAGCAGCTTAGCGGAGGGCCCCAGAGGCTACACCTTC.

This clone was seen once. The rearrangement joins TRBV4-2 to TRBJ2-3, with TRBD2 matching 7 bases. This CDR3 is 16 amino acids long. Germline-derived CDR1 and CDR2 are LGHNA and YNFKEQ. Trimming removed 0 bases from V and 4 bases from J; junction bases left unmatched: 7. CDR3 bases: TGTGCCAGCAGCCAAGAGCTGCGGGAGCTCTCAGATACGCAGTATTTT. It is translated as CASSQELRELSDTQYF.

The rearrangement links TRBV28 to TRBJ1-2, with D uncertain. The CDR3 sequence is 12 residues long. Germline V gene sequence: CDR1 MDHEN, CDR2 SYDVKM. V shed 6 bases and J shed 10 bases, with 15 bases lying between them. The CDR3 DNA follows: TGTGCCAGCAGCTTTCGGGAGCAGGACTACACCTTC. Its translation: CASSFREQDYTF.